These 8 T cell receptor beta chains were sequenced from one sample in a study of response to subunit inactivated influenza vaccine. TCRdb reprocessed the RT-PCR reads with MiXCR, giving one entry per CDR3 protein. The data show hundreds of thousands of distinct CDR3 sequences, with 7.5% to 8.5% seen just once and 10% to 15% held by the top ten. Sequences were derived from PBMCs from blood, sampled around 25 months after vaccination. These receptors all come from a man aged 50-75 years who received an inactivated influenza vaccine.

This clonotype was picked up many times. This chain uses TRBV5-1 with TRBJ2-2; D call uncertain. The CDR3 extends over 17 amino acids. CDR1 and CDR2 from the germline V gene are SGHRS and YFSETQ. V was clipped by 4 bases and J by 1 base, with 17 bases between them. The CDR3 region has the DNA TGCGCCAGCAGCCTCACTGGGGTAGTGGGGAACACCGGGGAGCTGTTTTTT. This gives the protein CASSLTGVVGNTGELFF.

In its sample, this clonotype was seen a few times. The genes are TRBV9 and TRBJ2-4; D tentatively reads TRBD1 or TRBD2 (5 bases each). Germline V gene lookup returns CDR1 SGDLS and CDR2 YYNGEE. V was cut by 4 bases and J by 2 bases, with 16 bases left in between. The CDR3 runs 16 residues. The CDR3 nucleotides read TGTGCCAGCAGCTTCATGGACCAGGGACCCAAAAACATTCAGTACTTC. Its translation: CASSFMDQGPKNIQYF.

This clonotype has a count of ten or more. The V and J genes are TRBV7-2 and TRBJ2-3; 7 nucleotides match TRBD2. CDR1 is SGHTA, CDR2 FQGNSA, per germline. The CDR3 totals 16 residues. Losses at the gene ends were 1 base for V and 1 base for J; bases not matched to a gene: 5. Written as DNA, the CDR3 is TGTGCCAGCAGCTTAGTGACTAGCCAAGGCACAGATACGCAGTATTTT. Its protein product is CASSLVTSQGTDTQYF. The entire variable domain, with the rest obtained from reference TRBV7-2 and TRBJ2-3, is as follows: GAGVSQSPSNKVTEKGKDVELRCDPISGHTALYWYRQSLGQGLEFLIYFQGNSAPDKSGLPSDRFSAERTGGSVSTLTIQRTQQEDSAVYLCASSLVTSQGTDTQYFGPGTRLTVL.

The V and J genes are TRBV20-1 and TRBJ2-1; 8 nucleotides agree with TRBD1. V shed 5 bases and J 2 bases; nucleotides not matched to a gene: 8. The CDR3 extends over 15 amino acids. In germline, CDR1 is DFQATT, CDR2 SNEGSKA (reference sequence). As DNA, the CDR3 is TGCAGTGCTGGAAACACAGGGGGACCCTACAATGAGCAGTTCTTC. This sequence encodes CSAGNTGGPYNEQFF.

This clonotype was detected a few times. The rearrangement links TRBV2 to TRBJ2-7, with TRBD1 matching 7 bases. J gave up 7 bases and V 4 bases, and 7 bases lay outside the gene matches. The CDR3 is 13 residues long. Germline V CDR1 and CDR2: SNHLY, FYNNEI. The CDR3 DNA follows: TGTGCCAGCAGTGTACAGGGGCGAGGTGAGCAGTACTTC. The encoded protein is CASSVQGRGEQYF.

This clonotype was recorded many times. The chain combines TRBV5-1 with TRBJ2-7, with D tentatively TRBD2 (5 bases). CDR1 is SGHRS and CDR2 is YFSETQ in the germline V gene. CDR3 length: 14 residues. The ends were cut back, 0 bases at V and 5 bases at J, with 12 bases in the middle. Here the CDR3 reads CASSLVPGSDEQYF. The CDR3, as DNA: TGCGCCAGCAGCTTGGTACCGGGGAGCGACGAGCAGTACTTC.

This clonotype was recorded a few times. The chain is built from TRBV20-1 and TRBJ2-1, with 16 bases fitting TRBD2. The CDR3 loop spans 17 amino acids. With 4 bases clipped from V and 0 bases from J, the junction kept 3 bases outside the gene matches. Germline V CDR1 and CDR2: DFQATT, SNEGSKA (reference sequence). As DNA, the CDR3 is TGCAGTGCTACGGGACTAGCGGGGGGGCGCTCCTACAATGAGCAGTTCTTC. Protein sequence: CSATGLAGGRSYNEQFF.

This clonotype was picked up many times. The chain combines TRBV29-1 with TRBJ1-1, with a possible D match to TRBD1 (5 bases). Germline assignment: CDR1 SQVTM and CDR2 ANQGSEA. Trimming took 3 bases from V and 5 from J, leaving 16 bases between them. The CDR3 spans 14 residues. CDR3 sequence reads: CSVDPGGHRTEAFF. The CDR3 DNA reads TGCAGCGTTGATCCCGGAGGTCACAGGACTGAAGCTTTCTTT.